This entry concerns a single TCR beta chain. TCRdb keeps only in-frame clones here, not all; method: immunoSEQ multiplex PCR. Here the sample spans hundreds of thousands of clones, 90% to 96% being singletons. The data stem from a study of shared clonotypes between healthy human individuals. This CDR3 is 17 amino acids long. Germline CDR1 LNHDA, CDR2 SQIVND (reference sequence). Trimming took 0 bases from V and 0 from J, leaving 12 bases between them. The chain links TRBV19 to TRBJ2-1, with D maybe TRBD2 (5 bases). This receptor was taken from a woman younger than 45 in good health. The sequencing sample was made of naive CD4+ T cells sorted from blood. Subset indicated: CD45RA+ positively selected. Written as DNA, the CDR3 is TGTGCCAGTAGTATAGAGGGGTGGCGGGTCTCCTACAATGAGCAGTTCTTC. It codes for CASSIEGWRVSYNEQFF.